This record concerns one T cell receptor (beta chain) sequence. Cohort allocation depended upon clinical history that participants reported. These data belong to a study of blood T cell repertoires in COVID-19. For the study at large: Samples of COVID-19 (acute and convalescent) were obtained from the United States, Italy and Spain. From T cells, B-cell-depleted T cells, or PBMCs came the material, which was cDNA or gDNA.

Produced via immunoSEQ multiplex PCR; TCRdb's table is partial and in-frame only. Among fewer than 350,000 clones, just over 90% were seen once, and the ten largest hold approximately 2.4%. CDR3 size: 13 residues. Trimming took off 9 bases at V and 0 bases at J, with 11 bases between the two ends. CDR1 and CDR2 (germline): MNHEY, SVGAGI. Sequencing was carried out using PBMCs or T cells enriched from blood (not recorded which). V and J are TRBV6-5 and TRBJ1-1, with a possible D match to TRBD1 (5 bases). This TCR derives from a middle-aged woman with acute COVID-19. In DNA, the CDR3 is TGTGCCAGTGCGAAAGGGGTGAACACTGAAGCTTTCTTT. Residues: CASAKGVNTEAFF.